A single sample is the source of the 15 T cell receptor beta chains below, sequenced in a study of blood T cells in healthy people across ages. The use of a sample-barcoded 5' primer and a J-beta primer mix characterized a second PCR of roughly 6 to 11 cycles. TCRdb independently ran MiXCR on the 5' RACE reads; one entry per CDR3 protein. Here the sample spans 790,000 or so distinct CDR3 sequences, around half being singletons. What was sequenced was blood. These receptors originate from a man older than 75 in good health.

The chain couples TRBV9 to TRBJ2-3; 13 bases align to TRBD2. CDR3 length equals 15 residues. V lost 9 bases to trimming and J lost 4 bases; unmatched junction nucleotides: 8. CDR1 is SGDLS, CDR2 YYNGEE, per germline. The CDR3 DNA reads as TGTGCCACTTCCCGGACTAGCGGGAGCTCAGATACGCAGTATTTT. Translation gives CATSRTSGSSDTQYF.

This chain joins TRBV20-1 and TRBJ2-1, with 9 bases identical to TRBD2. Germline loops: CDR1 DFQATT, CDR2 SNEGSKA (reference sequence). V lost 1 base and J lost 8; bases outside the gene matches: 6. The CDR3 spans 14 residues. The CDR3 DNA follows: TGCAGTGCTAGAGCCGGGACTAGCATTTATGAGCAGTTCTTC. Its protein is CSARAGTSIYEQFF.

This clonotype has just a few counts. This chain links TRBV5-1 with TRBJ2-3; a possible D gene is TRBD2 (6 bases). Germline loops: CDR1 SGHRS, CDR2 YFSETQ. This CDR3 comprises 14 residues. Trimming pared 3 bases from V and 8 bases from J, leaving 16 bases between. CDR3 DNA sequence: TGCGCCAGCAGCTCCGCGGTTGGGGAGGCTACGCAGTATTTT. This codes for CASSSAVGEATQYF.

This clonotype was observed at least ten times. J is TRBJ2-7 and V is TRBV5-6; D unclear. V gave up 1 base and J gave up 0 bases, with 8 bases separating them. The CDR3 length is 14 residues. The germline CDR1 and CDR2 sequences are SGHDT and YYEEEE. DNA of the CDR3: TGTGCCAGCAGCTTGTCACCAGACTCCTACGAGCAGTACTTC. The encoded protein is CASSLSPDSYEQYF.

This clonotype has a handful of counts. The CDR3 spells CAITPGTASDTQYF. The CDR3 DNA reads TGTGCCATCACCCCCGGGACCGCTTCAGATACGCAGTATTTT. The rearrangement uses TRBV10-3 and TRBJ2-3; either TRBD1 or TRBD2 may fit D (5 bases each). Trimming took 7 bases from V and 4 from J, leaving 15 bases between them. This CDR3 contains 14 residues. Germline-derived CDR1 and CDR2 are ENHRY and SYGVKD.

This clonotype has more than one count but fewer than ten. V is TRBV7-3 and J is TRBJ2-5; 8 bases fit TRBD1. Germline CDR1 reads SGHTA; CDR2 reads FQGTGA. This CDR3 has 12 amino acids. Trimming at V came to 11 bases and at J to 0 bases, leaving 2 bases not matched to a gene. The CDR3 DNA reads TGTGCCGAGGACAGGGACCAAGAGACCCAGTACTTC. Translated: CAEDRDQETQYF.

This chain joins TRBV29-1 and TRBJ1-1, with TRBD1 as a possible D gene (5 bases). Germline V lookup: CDR1 SQVTM, CDR2 ANQGSEA. This CDR3 has 11 residues. The V and J ends lost 6 bases and 7 bases respectively, with 12 bases between them. In DNA, the CDR3 is TGCAGCGTCGCCGGGGGGGGTGAAGCTTTCTTT. It codes for CSVAGGGEAFF.

The V gene is TRBV11-3, the J gene TRBJ2-2; D uncertain. The CDR3 spans 14 residues. Trimming left V 4 bases short and J 3 bases short, with 9 bases between. Germline CDR1 is SGHNT and CDR2 is YENEEA. CDR3 coding DNA: TGTGCCAGCAGCTCGCCAGACTACACCGGGGAGCTGTTTTTT. Residues: CASSSPDYTGELFF.

This clonotype has a handful of counts. The CDR3 region is CASSSNSGELFF. Written as DNA, the CDR3 is TGCGCCAGCAGCTCCAATTCGGGGGAGCTGTTTTTT. The J gene is TRBJ2-2, the V gene TRBV5-1, with D hard to call. The CDR3 runs 12 residues. The germline CDR1 and CDR2 sequences are SGHRS and YFSETQ. Trimming shortened V by 3 bases and J by 8 bases, and 8 bases separated the two germline ends.

The chain is built from TRBV20-1 and TRBJ2-1; D gene ambiguous. Germline CDR1 reads DFQATT; CDR2 reads SNEGSKA (reference sequence). CDR3 size: 16 residues. V lost 6 bases to trimming and J lost 0 bases, with 18 bases between them. The CDR3 region is CSATSSGTFSYNEQFF. In nucleotides, the CDR3 is TGCAGTGCCACGTCGTCAGGCACCTTCTCCTACAATGAGCAGTTCTTC.

This clonotype was observed a few times. V usage is TRBV27 and J usage is TRBJ2-7, with 7 bases fitting TRBD1. J gave up 3 bases and V 5 bases, and 7 bases lay outside the gene matches. The length of the CDR3 is 14 residues. Germline V gene sequence: CDR1 MNHEY, CDR2 SMNVEV (reference sequence). CDR3 nucleotides: TGTGCCAGCAGTACCCGACAGGGCCGCTACGAGCAGTACTTC. Translating it yields CASSTRQGRYEQYF.

This clonotype occurred many times. This rearrangement joins TRBV12-3 or TRBV12-4 to TRBJ1-1, with D possibly TRBD1 on 6 matching bases. This CDR3 is built from 16 residues. Trimming removed 5 bases at V and 1 base at J, with 17 bases between. CDR3 coding DNA: TGTGCCAGCAGTCGTCGGAGGGACATCCAGAACACTGAAGCTTTCTTT. It translates to CASSRRRDIQNTEAFF.

The V and J genes are TRBV18 and TRBJ2-5; weak D call: TRBD2 (5 bases). V was cut by 2 bases and J by 5 bases, with 9 bases left in between. The CDR3 contains 13 residues. The germline V gene encodes CDR1 KGHSH and CDR2 LQKENI. DNA of the CDR3: TGTGCCAGCTCACCATTCCGGGGTGAGACCCAGTACTTC. This gives the protein CASSPFRGETQYF.

Points on this clonotype: At one of its ends the junction is not consistent with the germline gene, which may arise from a read error. The V call is TRBV29-1, the J call TRBJ2-7; D remains ambiguous. The CDR3 covers 13 residues. Germline values: CDR1 SQVTM, CDR2 ANQGSEA. CDR3 in DNA: TGCAGCGTTAAAGACCCTTATCTATGGGAGCAGTACTTC. Translated, it gives CSVKDPYLWEQYF.

The V gene is TRBV5-1, the J gene TRBJ2-5; D gene uncertain. Trimming left V 1 base short and J 2 bases short, with 9 bases between. Germline CDR1 SGHRS, CDR2 YFSETQ. This CDR3 region has 14 residues. CDR3 bases: TGCGCCAGCAGCTTGTCGGTGCTTCAAGAGACCCAGTACTTC. Translated: CASSLSVLQETQYF.